A selection of T cell receptor beta chains follows, all from one sample in a study of blood T cell repertoires in COVID-19. Produced via immunoSEQ multiplex PCR; TCRdb's table is partial and in-frame only. The sample carries about 90,000 clones, about 89% recorded once. Sequenced: peripheral blood. The receptor source for this set is a human donor with active COVID-19. The donor label of this sample is uncertain. Each CDR3 is given with its conserved first and last residue. The D gene is left open where the match is weak. Clone size is stated in some rows and not others, as once, few, many or a class when expanded.

>once|TRBV27|TRBD2|TRBJ2-1
CASSLRLAGGLNEQFF
TGTGCCAGCAGTTTACGACTAGCGGGGGGATTGAATGAGCAGTTCTTC
>-|TRBV5-4|TRBD2|TRBJ2-2
CASSPAGRGAGELFF
TGTGCCAGCAGCCCCGCAGGGAGGGGCGCCGGGGAGCTGTTTTTT
>once|TRBV19|TRBD1|TRBJ2-1
CASSGHRGNNVGEQFF
TGTGCCAGTAGTGGGCACAGGGGCAACAATGTGGGTGAGCAGTTCTTC
>once|TRBV5-4|TRBD2|TRBJ2-1
CASSLAISGARVDEQFF
TGTGCCAGCAGCTTGGCGATCAGCGGGGCGCGGGTTGATGAGCAGTTCTTC
>-|TRBV7-2|TRBD2|TRBJ2-3
CASSWTSGGARDTQYF
TGTGCCAGCAGCTGGACCAGCGGGGGGGCTAGAGATACGCAGTATTTT
>-|TRBV2|TRBD1|TRBJ2-6
CARDRDRGPGANVLTF
TGTGCCAGGGACCGGGACAGGGGGCCTGGGGCCAACGTCCTGACTTTC
>-|TRBV7-8|-|TRBJ2-7
CASSLGVRADEQYF
TGTGCCAGCAGCTTAGGGGTCAGGGCCGACGAGCAGTACTTC
>-|TRBV4-1|-|TRBJ2-1
CASSYQTGIYNEQFF
TGCGCCAGCAGCTACCAGACAGGAATCTACAATGAGCAGTTCTTC
>few|TRBV7-2|TRBD1|TRBJ1-6
CASSLGVRAGGSPLHF
TGTGCCAGCAGCTTAGGAGTACGGGCAGGGGGTTCACCCCTCCACTTT
>-|TRBV4-1|TRBD1|TRBJ2-1
CASSQEPGTGAYNEQFF
TGCGCCAGCAGCCAAGAGCCCGGGACAGGGGCCTACAATGAGCAGTTCTTC
>-|TRBV2|TRBD1|TRBJ2-7
CASRGDRESEQYF
TGTGCCAGCAGGGGGGACAGGGAGTCCGAGCAGTACTTC
>-|TRBV3-1/TRBV3-2|TRBD2|TRBJ2-5
CASSHAAGGETQYF
TGTGCCAGCAGCCACGCCGCGGGGGGAGAGACCCAGTACTTC
>-|TRBV19|TRBD1|TRBJ2-3
CASSTPRPGQGGTDTQYF
TGTGCCAGTAGTACCCCCCGGCCGGGACAGGGGGGGACAGATACGCAGTATTTT
>-|TRBV10-3|TRBD1|TRBJ2-2
CAISAGQGGPGELFF
TGTGCCATCAGCGCGGGACAGGGAGGTCCCGGGGAGCTGTTTTTT
>-|TRBV5-5|TRBD1|TRBJ2-7
CASSLTGGNIYEQYF
TGTGCCAGCAGCTTGACAGGGGGCAATATATACGAGCAGTACTTC
>-|TRBV20-1|TRBD2|TRBJ2-1
CSASRGTSGGTEQFF
TGCAGTGCTAGTAGGGGGACTAGCGGGGGCACCGAGCAGTTCTTC
>-|TRBV10-2|-|TRBJ2-3
CASSEISPTDTQYF
TGCGCCAGCAGTGAAATAAGCCCCACAGATACGCAGTATTTT
>-|TRBV4-1|TRBD1|TRBJ2-2
CASSQDGQGANTGELFF
TGCGCCAGCAGCCAAGATGGACAGGGGGCTAACACCGGGGAGCTGTTTTTT
>-|TRBV6-5|TRBD1|TRBJ1-2
CASRTGGNYGYTF
TGTGCCAGCAGGACAGGGGGCAACTATGGCTACACCTTC
>-|TRBV25-1|-|TRBJ1-2
CASSPVMGGGYTF
TGTGCCAGCAGTCCCGTGATGGGGGGGGGCTACACCTTC
>once|TRBV11-2|-|TRBJ1-4
CASSLEGLGEKLFF
TGTGCCAGCAGCTTGGAGGGGCTGGGCGAAAAACTGTTTTTT
>-|TRBV7-8|TRBD1|TRBJ1-5
CASSLGTGGMRPQHF
TGTGCCAGCAGCTTAGGGACAGGGGGGATGCGGCCCCAGCATTTT
>-|TRBV4-3|TRBD2|TRBJ2-1
CASSQDLLAGTAASYNEQFF
TGCGCCAGCAGCCAAGATCTCCTAGCGGGGACGGCCGCCTCCTACAATGAGCAGTTCTTC
>-|TRBV6-1|-|TRBJ2-7
CASSAPPTGDSYEQYF
TGTGCCAGCAGTGCCCCCCCGACAGGAGACTCCTACGAGCAGTACTTC
>-|TRBV6-1|-|TRBJ1-4
CASSDTRFNEKLFF
TGTGCCAGCAGTGACACCAGGTTTAATGAAAAACTGTTTTTT
>-|TRBV5-3|TRBD1|TRBJ1-2
CARSFRTGWFGYTF
TGTGCCAGAAGCTTTAGGACAGGTTGGTTTGGCTACACCTTC
>-|TRBV5-1|TRBD2|TRBJ2-1
CASSLAGGQVNEQFF
TGCGCCAGCAGCTTGGCGGGGGGGCAAGTCAATGAGCAGTTCTTC
>once|TRBV6-1|-|TRBJ1-1
CASSELQGLGSAFYFF
TGTGCCAGCAGTGAGCTCCAGGGGCTGGGCAGCGCTTTTTATTTCTTT
>-|TRBV5-6|TRBD1|TRBJ2-1
CASSHSDRGTNEQFF
TGTGCCAGTAGCCATTCCGACAGGGGTACGAATGAGCAGTTCTTC
>once|TRBV6-5|-|TRBJ1-2
CASSDPREGLYGYTF
TGTGCCAGCAGCGATCCCCGAGAGGGTCTCTATGGCTACACCTTC
>-|TRBV3-1/TRBV3-2|TRBD1|TRBJ1-2
CASSQRQGAFGYTF
TGTGCCAGCAGCCAACGACAGGGGGCGTTTGGCTACACCTTC
>-|TRBV4-3|TRBD2|TRBJ2-1
CASSQGTSGGSYNEQFF
TGCGCCAGCAGCCAGGGGACTAGCGGGGGGTCCTACAATGAGCAGTTCTTC
>-|TRBV29-1|-|TRBJ2-5
CSVAAGLETQYF
TGCAGCGTTGCGGCGGGGTTGGAGACCCAGTACTTC
>-|TRBV3-1/TRBV3-2|-|TRBJ1-2
CASSPTPGQTNYGYTF
TGTGCCAGCAGCCCAACCCCCGGACAGACTAACTATGGCTACACCTTC
>-|TRBV6-5|-|TRBJ1-5
CASSNAGNQPQHF
TGTGCCAGCAGTAACGCCGGTAATCAGCCCCAGCATTTT
>-|TRBV24-1|TRBD1|TRBJ2-1
CATSELGTGDYNEQFF
TGTGCCACCAGTGAGCTTGGGACAGGGGATTACAATGAGCAGTTCTTC
>-|TRBV19|TRBD2|TRBJ2-3
CASKKRGDTDTQYF
TGTGCCAGTAAAAAGCGGGGCGACACAGATACGCAGTATTTT
>-|TRBV29-1|-|TRBJ2-5
CSATGQIQETQYF
TGCAGCGCCACCGGACAGATCCAAGAGACCCAGTACTTC
>-|TRBV27|TRBD1|TRBJ2-1
CASSFVGQGADEQFF
TGTGCCAGCAGTTTTGTTGGACAGGGGGCCGATGAGCAGTTCTTC
>-|TRBV2|TRBD2|TRBJ2-6
CASSGLAGASFSGANVLTF
TGTGCCAGCAGCGGACTAGCGGGGGCTTCTTTCTCTGGGGCCAACGTCCTGACTTTC
>-|TRBV7-2|TRBD1|TRBJ2-5
CASSFALQGAGETQYF
TGTGCCAGCAGCTTCGCCCTACAGGGGGCTGGAGAGACCCAGTACTTC
>-|TRBV19|-|TRBJ1-2
CASSKGSGYGYTF
TGTGCCAGTAGTAAAGGGAGTGGGTATGGCTACACCTTC
>-|TRBV7-2|TRBD2|TRBJ2-3
CASSLSLRRGGLTDTQYF
TGTGCCAGCAGCTTGTCACTAAGGCGGGGGGGTCTCACAGATACGCAGTATTTT
>-|TRBV5-1|-|TRBJ1-2
CASSLGLQDYTF
TGCGCCAGCAGCCTGGGGCTACAGGATTACACCTTC
>-|TRBV6-2/TRBV6-3|TRBD1|TRBJ2-4
CASSRQGEGANIQYF
TGTGCCAGCAGTCGACAGGGCGAGGGAGCGAACATTCAGTACTTC
>-|TRBV4-1|-|TRBJ2-1
CASSQDWPSEPARTDEQFF
TGCGCCAGCAGCCAAGATTGGCCTAGCGAGCCCGCCCGGACGGATGAGCAGTTCTTC
>-|TRBV3-1/TRBV3-2|-|TRBJ2-5
CASSRRLTAGDTQYF
TGTGCCAGCAGCCGGCGACTAACGGCCGGGGATACCCAGTACTTC
>-|TRBV6-2/TRBV6-3|-|TRBJ2-1
CASSTLDPTHNEQFF
TGTGCCAGCAGTACCCTAGATCCGACCCACAATGAGCAGTTCTTC
>-|TRBV6-4|TRBD1|TRBJ1-1
CASSVDRETEAFF
TGTGCCAGCAGTGTAGACAGGGAGACTGAAGCTTTCTTT